This T cell receptor beta chain appears in the sequencing data of a study of cytomegalovirus exposure and HLA in healthy donors (dated by TCRdb to about 2017). Regarding the research as a whole: In an earlier analysis of under 750 of the donors, 250 to 350 Gb of sequence data and 117 million unique TCR beta sequences from 150 million to 200 million T cells were reported. Roughly 310 gigabases of sequencing data and approximately 85 million unique TCR sequences were included in an early release covering about 600 HLA-typed donors. The genetic ancestry cluster associated with self-reported Caucasian donors included roughly four fifths of the approximately 400 genotyped donors. The study aimed to test whether signatures of past pathogen exposure could be identified by cataloging public T cell receptors. Using immunosequencing, the study profiled T cell repertoires from 500 to 800 subjects and related those repertoires to cytomegalovirus serostatus. Besides the first cohort of some 670 subjects, a separate validation cohort made up of roughly 120 different subjects was used. To predict cytomegalovirus infection status, the study combined high-throughput TCR immunosequencing, statistical association of individual TCRs with disease status, and machine learning. In a later analysis, previously published TCR beta repertoires from about 670 donors were re-analyzed and high-resolution HLA genotyping was added so that TCR occurrence patterns could be studied. In the later analysis, no new phenotypic data were used to find candidate immune exposures; instead, reliance was placed on TCR beta sequences and their occurrence across donors. In an earlier analysis of over 550 of the donors, high-throughput TCR beta sequencing was used to judge whether each TCR beta V gene segment behaved as functional or pseudogenic. Donor age, sex, ethnicity and CMV serostatus were compiled together with the repertoire data. A later genetic analysis used genome-wide SNP genotypes for about 65% of the 666 donors, treating that subset as a discovery cohort. Every repertoire in the discovery cohort had been generated on one and the same sequencing platform. Class I and class II HLA loci were covered by the typing at four-digit resolution. The number of typed donors differed by locus: about 620-630 for A, B, C, DRB1 and DQB1; approximately 520 for DQA1; 606 for DPA1; and 400 to 480 for DPB1. A few DR-DQ haplotypes were handled as single units for association and clustering because linkage in the cohort was strong. Across approximately 420 genotyped donors of the cohort, an average of approximately 240,000 unique TCR beta nucleotide sequences per donor were sequenced, and approximately 17% of those sequences were non-productive.

The library was generated by the immunoSEQ multiplex PCR assay. A mixture of 60 forward primers for TCR Vbeta segments and 13 reverse primers for TCR Jbeta segments was used in the multiplex PCR. The CDR3 region of rearranged TCR beta genes was amplified from genomic DNA with a multiplex PCR assay. The Illumina HiSeq System was used to sequence the amplified TCR beta libraries as 87-base-pair reads. In the source study's methods: A later analysis counted about 80 million unique TCR beta chains across the 666 repertoires, and some 11 million of these chains were shared by at least two donors. Raw reads were error-corrected and collapsed into unique sequences with a nearest-neighbor algorithm that merged closely related sequences to remove PCR and sequencing errors. CDR3 sequences were aligned to IMGT reference sequences to assign V, D and J gene segments. For a sequence to be retained, at least a six-nucleotide match to both a V gene segment and a J gene segment was required. Rearrangements were classified as productive when the CDR3 lacked stop codons and remained in frame with V and J, and all other rearrangements were classified as non-productive. Following IMGT convention, CDR3 was defined as the stretch from the second conserved V-encoded cysteine up to the conserved J-encoded phenylalanine. The earlier analysis of about 590 of the donors excluded sequences that lacked an unambiguous match to a single V gene segment. In an earlier analysis of a few hundred of the donors, V segments were called functional above 56.7% productive rearrangements and were called segregating when the between-donor standard deviation exceeded 5%. A statistical classification framework was built for diagnosing cytomegalovirus status from the catalog of TCR beta chain sequences. In a later analysis, TCR nucleotide sequences were compared against IMGT/GENE-DB human TR gene sequences so that V and J genes could be assigned. The TCRdist pipeline was used in a later analysis to assign CDR3 sequences and most-parsimonious VDJ recombination scenarios. A later analysis defined each TCR beta chain by its CDR3 amino acid sequence plus V-gene family, and excluded reads lacking a unique V-gene family. As a way to deal with suspected cross-contamination and a sequencing artifact, a later analysis dropped hundreds of nucleotide sequences that were highly shared and had low generation probability. For each public chain, a later analysis derived a clonal expansion index from normalized ranks of inferred template counts within each repertoire. In a later analysis, generation probabilities were computed with a VDJ recombination model fitted to out-of-frame rearrangements, and the resulting probabilities were checked against IGoR. A later analysis scored TCR-TCR, TCR-HLA and TCR-CMV co-occurrence with hypergeometric tests, applying a repertoire-size bias correction to TCR pairs. False discovery rates were estimated in a later analysis by permuting HLA or CMV assignments 20 times. A later analysis grouped co-occurring TCRs with DBSCAN, adding TCRdist sequence similarity when clustering within HLA-allele-positive subsets. Repertoires with fewer than 30,000 or more than 120,000 public chains, plus five repertoires with anomalous nucleotide sharing, were excluded from co-occurrence clustering. Sourced from immuneACCESS, this table was stored by TCRdb with only in-frame sequences that have V and J called. A share of the clones is absent; for the studies checked, an unresolved V gene accounts for under half, and the remainder has no known explanation. Clone size and V and J calls were adopted from that table, with D and trimming inferred from the DNA. For this sample there are 95,000 to 150,000 clones; roughly 85% appear just once. Approximately 20% of the sample comes from the top ten.

Remarks on this clone: The antigen it binds to is not known. Base qualities are not provided; no much larger clone lies one nucleotide away.

Findings and caveats that apply to the study as a whole: For the cohort, immune exposure information was limited to CMV serostatus. Most TCR sequences were observed very rarely across donors, whereas some public TCRs were present in many individuals. In a later analysis, most CMV-associated TCR beta chains were found to appear HLA-restricted, with HLA associations seemingly driven largely by CMV exposure. In vitro tests confirmed that a few of the cytomegalovirus-associated TCR beta chains recognize cytomegalovirus antigens. A further reported finding was that TCR beta sequences accurately predicted the HLA-A and HLA-B alleles for most subjects in the first cohort. Because the 87-base-pair reads could not distinguish some IMGT-functional V segments, including TRBV6-2 and TRBV6-3, those segments were excluded. In this cohort, only TCR beta chains were sequenced, and detectable features were limited by the absence of alpha or paired-chain data. A later genetic analysis associated a missense DCLRE1C variant with V-gene and J-gene trimming of TCR beta chains, and an independent cohort replicated the association. A later analysis found that TCR association rates varied across HLA loci, with DRB1 alleles showing the most associated TCRs and HLA-C alleles the fewest. According to the authors, the approach could potentially be generalized to other disease states and immunological phenotypes. Linkage disequilibrium might explain the correlated functional status among segregating V segments, but an unknown experimental factor could not be excluded. Because some donors lacked HLA typing at each locus, the association tests relied only on the typed subset. Approximately 16 rarely observed V segments, including chromosome 9 orphons, were excluded from the earlier analysis of a few hundred of the donors because counts were too low. Compared with the approximately 710-donor mean, donors in an Asian-associated ancestry cluster had fewer N-insertions in productive TCRs, according to a later genetic analysis. A cluster of highly shared sequence variants was judged likely to represent a technical artifact of the sequencing pipeline. A later analysis found that HLA-associated TCR beta chains were more clonally expanded and had lower generation probabilities than equally common non-associated chains. When HLA alleles, especially DR and DQ, strongly co-occurred, TCR associations were difficult to assign to individual alleles. In both the original and validation cohorts, the classifier was reported to diagnose cytomegalovirus status with high specificity and sensitivity. Roughly uniform sequencing depth across donors was assumed in presence/absence analyses, although this assumption may not hold. The study gave a list of some 150 TCR beta chains associated with cytomegalovirus. At a false discovery rate of 0.05, a later analysis linked approximately 18,000 TCR beta sequences to specific HLA alleles. An earlier analysis of 450 to 750 of the donors showed that most TCR beta V segments appeared in productive rearrangements either about 90% or about 30% of the time, which broadly matched IMGT annotations. According to a later analysis, parvovirus B19, influenza, CMV and Epstein-Barr virus appeared linked to several top co-occurrence clusters.

V is cut by 2 bases and J by 8 bases, and the space between the germline ends is 12 bases. Inclusive of the bounding cysteine and phenylalanine, the CDR3 is 14 residues long. Here the CDR3 DNA is all that survives: 42 bases in frame from base 1. Looking up the germline V gene yields CDR1 SGHAT and CDR2 FQNNGV. In total, 666 healthy bone marrow donors made up the cohort. At the time of sampling, every cohort member was nominally healthy, though immune exposures that went unrecorded were likely present. The donor tested CMV seropositive and was one of the 289 seropositive cohort members. Each donor provided a peripheral blood sample, and peripheral blood mononuclear cells were used for TCR beta sequencing. Genomic DNA extraction from the blood cell samples was performed with the Qiagen DNeasy Blood Extraction Kit.

The origin of this receptor is a man younger than 35 in good health and CMV-seropositive. Sequenced input: PBMCs. The receptor chain draws on TRBV11-2 and TRBJ1-4; perhaps TRBD1 is the D gene, with 5 bases matching. Here is the DNA: TGTGCCAGCAGCTTACCCAGGGTTCCCGAAAAACTGTTTTTT. Its amino acids are CASSLPRVPEKLFF.